What follows describes a single TCR beta chain. The sample is drawn from a study of blood T cell repertoires in COVID-19. Study at large: T cells, B-cell-depleted T cells, or PBMCs provided the cDNA or gDNA that served as material.

The protocol was immunoSEQ multiplex PCR, while the TCRdb copy is restricted to in-frame clones and leaves out a portion. The profile covers over 250,000 clones, with around 90% appearing a single time and approximately 1.2% taken by the ten largest. Germline V gene data show CDR1 as SGHTA and CDR2 as FQGTGA. The V gene end was trimmed by 5 bases and the J gene end by 2 bases; junction bases not matched to a gene: 4. CDR3 length: 14 amino acids. The study drew participants aged about 18 to 95 years from fewer than 30 US areas. Cohort placement rested on clinical history that participants reported themselves.

The sample taken for sequencing was PBMCs or T cells enriched from blood (not recorded which). The chain is built from TRBV7-3 and TRBJ1-1; 8 nucleotides match TRBD1. The receptor was derived from a woman aged 30 to 39 who had recovered from COVID-19. Here the CDR3 DNA reads TGTGCCAGCAGCCTAGACAGGGGTAACACTGAAGCTTTCTTT. This encodes CASSLDRGNTEAFF.